The sequence of this TCR beta chain was determined in a study of cytomegalovirus exposure and HLA in healthy donors (dated 2017 in TCRdb). With regard to the full study: According to an earlier analysis of around 600 of the donors, roughly 180 million T cells yielded 120 million or so unique TCR beta sequences and 276 Gb of sequence data. Rather than using new phenotypic data, the later analysis identified candidate immune exposures from TCR beta sequences and from how often those sequences occurred across donors. All discovery cohort repertoires had been generated using a single sequencing platform. Typing coverage varied by locus: roughly 629-630 donors for A, B, C, DRB1 and DQB1; approximately 500 for DQA1; more than 600 for DPA1; around 490 for DPB1. Among the roughly 400 genotyped donors, about 85% belonged to the genetic ancestry cluster associated with self-reported Caucasian donors. The study combined high-throughput TCR immunosequencing, statistical association of individual TCRs with disease status, and machine learning to predict cytomegalovirus infection status. A later genetic analysis took genome-wide SNP genotypes for about three fifths of the roughly 670 donors and used that subset as a discovery cohort. Along with the roughly 700-subject first cohort, a separate validation cohort of over a hundred different subjects was used. Roughly 5 DR-DQ haplotypes were treated as single units for association and clustering because of strong linkage in the cohort. Among 398 genotyped donors of the cohort, an average of approximately 230,000 unique TCR beta nucleotide sequences were sequenced per donor, approximately 20% of them non-productive. An early release that covered about 600 HLA-typed donors contained approximately 320 gigabases of sequencing data and approximately 85 million unique TCR sequences. Donor age, sex, ethnicity and CMV serostatus were compiled together with the repertoire data. An earlier analysis of 587 of the donors used high-throughput TCR beta sequencing to judge whether each TCR beta V gene segment behaved as functional or pseudogenic. HLA typing covered class I and class II loci at four-digit resolution. A later analysis re-analyzed previously published TCR beta repertoires from roughly 690 donors and added high-resolution HLA genotyping to study TCR occurrence patterns. The aim of the study was to test whether cataloging public T cell receptors could identify signatures of past pathogen exposure. Using immunosequencing, the study profiled T cell repertoires from around 680 subjects and related those repertoires to cytomegalovirus serostatus.

This clone was seen a few times. Which antigen it targets is not known. No base-level quality is on record; no much larger clone is a single base apart. CDR1 SGHNT and CDR2 YENEEA are derived from the germline V gene. Trimming accounts for 2 bases at V and 0 bases at J, while the number of junction bases matched to no gene is 6. Its CDR3 holds 17 amino acids, cysteine through phenylalanine. The entry retains the CDR3 DNA only, 51 bases that are in frame from base 1. Study-level results and caveats: The only immune exposure information available for the cohort was CMV serostatus. According to a later genetic analysis, donors in an Asian-associated ancestry cluster had fewer N-insertions in productive TCRs than the approximately 630-donor mean. An earlier analysis of some 590 of the donors showed that most TCR beta V segments appeared in productive rearrangements either about 87% or about 30% of the time, which broadly matched IMGT annotations. In the study, 150 to 200 TCR beta chains were listed as associated with cytomegalovirus. In a later analysis, HLA-associated TCR beta chains showed more clonal expansion and lower generation probabilities than non-associated chains that were equally common. In a later analysis, TCR association rates were found to vary across HLA loci, with the most associated TCRs seen for DRB1 alleles and the fewest for HLA-C alleles. The earlier analysis of a few hundred of the donors excluded 15 to 20 rarely observed V segments, including chromosome 9 orphons, because counts were too low. Sequencing depth was assumed to be roughly uniform across donors in the presence/absence analyses, though that assumption may not hold. A further reported finding was that TCR beta sequences accurately predicted the HLA-A and HLA-B alleles for most subjects in the first cohort. According to a later analysis, parvovirus B19, influenza, CMV and Epstein-Barr virus appeared linked to several top co-occurrence clusters. A cluster of highly shared sequence variants was judged likely to be a technical artifact of the sequencing pipeline. In vitro tests confirmed that a few of the cytomegalovirus-associated TCR beta chains recognize cytomegalovirus antigens. Because some donors lacked HLA typing at each locus, the association tests relied only on the typed subset. Assigning TCR associations to individual alleles was difficult when HLA alleles, especially DR and DQ, strongly co-occurred. It was suggested by the authors that the approach could potentially be generalized to other disease states and immunological phenotypes. Some IMGT-functional V segments, including TRBV6-2 and TRBV6-3, could not be distinguished by the 87-base-pair reads and were therefore excluded. An association between a missense DCLRE1C variant and V-gene and J-gene trimming of TCR beta chains was found in a later genetic analysis and replicated in an independent cohort. Most TCR sequences were seen in very few donors, while some public TCRs were found in many individuals. Most CMV-associated TCR beta chains appeared to be HLA-restricted in a later analysis, and the HLA associations seemed to be driven largely by CMV exposure. Correlated functional status among segregating V segments might be attributable to linkage disequilibrium, but an unknown experimental factor could not be ruled out. The cohort was sequenced for TCR beta chains only, and without alpha or paired-chain data the features that could be detected were limited. Specific HLA alleles were associated with 18,000 or so TCR beta sequences at a false discovery rate of 0.05 in a later analysis. Cytomegalovirus status was reported to be diagnosed by the classifier with high specificity and sensitivity in both the original and validation cohorts.

The cohort consisted of some 670 healthy bone marrow donors. All cohort members were sampled while nominally healthy, although unrecorded immune exposures were likely present. The donor tested CMV seronegative and was one of the 352 seronegative cohort members. Every donor gave a peripheral blood sample, and the peripheral blood mononuclear cells from that sample were used for TCR beta sequencing. The Qiagen DNeasy Blood Extraction Kit was used to extract genomic DNA from the blood cell samples. Libraries were constructed by the immunoSEQ multiplex PCR assay. For the multiplex PCR, a mixture combining 60 forward primers for TCR Vbeta segments and 13 reverse primers for TCR Jbeta segments was used. The CDR3 region of rearranged TCR beta genes was amplified from genomic DNA with a multiplex PCR assay. The amplified TCR beta libraries were sequenced on the Illumina HiSeq System as 87-base-pair reads. For the original study's pipeline: A later analysis counted about 80 million unique TCR beta chains across the 666 repertoires, and roughly 11 million of these chains were shared by at least two donors. Raw reads were error-corrected and collapsed into unique sequences by a nearest-neighbor algorithm in which closely related sequences were merged to remove PCR and sequencing errors. To assign V, D and J gene segments, CDR3 sequences were aligned to IMGT reference sequences. For a sequence to be retained, at least a six-nucleotide match to both a V gene segment and a J gene segment was required. Rearrangements were called productive when the CDR3 lacked stop codons and stayed in frame with V and J; all others were non-productive. Following IMGT convention, CDR3 was defined as the stretch from the second conserved V-encoded cysteine up to the conserved J-encoded phenylalanine. In an earlier analysis of some 550 of the donors, sequences lacking an unambiguous match to a single V gene segment were excluded. An earlier analysis of 500 to 700 of the donors classified V segments as functional when productive rearrangements were above 56.7% and as segregating when the standard deviation between donors was above 5%. A statistical classification framework was built for diagnosing cytomegalovirus status from the catalog of TCR beta chain sequences. V and J gene assignment, in a later analysis, came from comparing TCR nucleotide sequences with IMGT/GENE-DB human TR gene sequences. Using the TCRdist pipeline, a later analysis assigned CDR3 sequences along with most-parsimonious VDJ recombination scenarios. In a later analysis, each TCR beta chain was defined by its CDR3 amino acid sequence together with its V-gene family, and reads lacking a unique V-gene family were excluded. In a later analysis, a few hundred highly shared, low-generation-probability nucleotide sequences were removed to address suspected cross-contamination and a sequencing artifact. In a later analysis, a clonal expansion index for each public chain was calculated from normalized within-repertoire ranks of inferred template counts. A later analysis computed generation probabilities with a VDJ recombination model fitted to out-of-frame rearrangements, and checked the results against IGoR. A later analysis scored TCR-TCR, TCR-HLA and TCR-CMV co-occurrence with hypergeometric tests, applying a repertoire-size bias correction to TCR pairs. False discovery rates were estimated in a later analysis by permuting HLA or CMV assignments 20 times. In a later analysis, co-occurring TCRs were grouped with DBSCAN, and TCRdist sequence similarity was added when clustering was performed within HLA-allele-positive subsets. Repertoires with fewer than 30,000 or more than 120,000 public chains, plus five repertoires with anomalous nucleotide sharing, were excluded from co-occurrence clustering. In its TCRdb copy, this immuneACCESS table keeps in-frame sequences only and misses some clones. Where compared with another copy, unresolved V genes explain less than half of these, and the others have no known cause. The DNA gave D and trimming, while V, J and clone size come from that table. The sample records 150,000 to 200,000 clones, over 60% of which are singletons. Together, the top ten hold about 1.6% of the sample.

The chain joins TRBV11-3 to TRBJ2-1, and 8 junctional nucleotides match TRBD2. Sample: PBMCs. The receptor's source is a girl aged 10 to 17 in good health and CMV-seronegative. For the CDR3, the sequence is CASSLRAGDRSYNEQFF. The nucleotide sequence reads TGTGCCAGCAGCTTACGAGCGGGGGACCGCTCCTACAATGAGCAGTTCTTC.